The present TCR beta chain was sequenced within a study of cytomegalovirus exposure and HLA in healthy donors. Primers for the PCR totalled 60 Vbeta and 13 Jbeta. Assay used: immunoSEQ multiplex PCR; TCRdb lists only in-frame clones, some missing. Counted here are approximately 40,000 clones, approximately 66% occurring once; the ten biggest clones make up 18%. General observations from the study: Later work associated roughly 17,000 TCR beta sequences with HLA alleles at 0.05 false discovery rate. Later work showed greater clonal expansion in HLA-associated TCR beta chains than in equally common others.

In germline, CDR1 is MNHEY, CDR2 SVGAGI. The CDR3 runs to 15 residues. V was pared by 3 bases and J by 0 bases, with 6 bases between. This clone appeared a few times. Its antigen remains unknown. The chain has TRBV6-5 and TRBJ1-6; no clear D. The sample comprised PBMCs. The source of this sequence is a man aged 50-59 years in good health and CMV-seropositive. As DNA, the CDR3 is TGTGCCAGCAGTTATTGGAGCTCCTATAATTCACCCCTCCACTTT. Its translation: CASSYWSSYNSPLHF.